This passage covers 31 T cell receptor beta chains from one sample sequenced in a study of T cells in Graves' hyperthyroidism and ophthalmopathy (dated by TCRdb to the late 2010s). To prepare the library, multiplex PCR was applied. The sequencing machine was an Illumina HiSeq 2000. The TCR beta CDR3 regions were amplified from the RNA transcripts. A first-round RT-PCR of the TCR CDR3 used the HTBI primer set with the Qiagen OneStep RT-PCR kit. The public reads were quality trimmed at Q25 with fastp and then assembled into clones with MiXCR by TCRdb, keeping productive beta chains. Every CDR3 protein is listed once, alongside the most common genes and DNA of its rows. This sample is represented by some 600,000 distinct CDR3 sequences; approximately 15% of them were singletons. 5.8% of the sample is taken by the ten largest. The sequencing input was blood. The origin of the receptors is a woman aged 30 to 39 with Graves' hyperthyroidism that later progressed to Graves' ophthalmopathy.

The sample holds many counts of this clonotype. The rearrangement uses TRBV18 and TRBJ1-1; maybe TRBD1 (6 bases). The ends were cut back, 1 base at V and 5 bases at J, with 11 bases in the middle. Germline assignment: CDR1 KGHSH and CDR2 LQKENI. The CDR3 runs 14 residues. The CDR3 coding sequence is TGTGCCAGCTCACCACGGGGGCTCGATACTGAAGCTTTCTTT. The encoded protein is CASSPRGLDTEAFF.

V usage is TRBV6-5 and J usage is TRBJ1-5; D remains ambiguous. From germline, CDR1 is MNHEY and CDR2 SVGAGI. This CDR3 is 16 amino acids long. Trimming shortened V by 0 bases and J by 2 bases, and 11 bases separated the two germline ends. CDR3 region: CASSYSWPVGNQPQHF. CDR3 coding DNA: TGTGCCAGCAGTTACTCTTGGCCGGTGGGCAATCAGCCCCAGCATTTT.

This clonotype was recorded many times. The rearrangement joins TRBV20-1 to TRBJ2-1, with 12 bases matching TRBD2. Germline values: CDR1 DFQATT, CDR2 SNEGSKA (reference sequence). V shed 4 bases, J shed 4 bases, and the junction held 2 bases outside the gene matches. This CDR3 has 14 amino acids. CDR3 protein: CSAKGLAGYNEQFF. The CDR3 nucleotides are TGCAGTGCTAAGGGACTAGCGGGTTACAATGAGCAGTTCTTC.

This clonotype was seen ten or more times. The CDR3 DNA follows: TGTGCCAGCAGTTCACTGGGACAATCAGAAGCTTTCTTT. It specifies CASSSLGQSEAFF. The chain has TRBV27 and TRBJ1-1; D may be TRBD1 (6 bases). Germline values: CDR1 MNHEY, CDR2 SMNVEV (reference sequence). The germline V and J ends were trimmed by 4 bases and 8 bases, with 14 bases remaining between them. The CDR3 spans 13 residues.

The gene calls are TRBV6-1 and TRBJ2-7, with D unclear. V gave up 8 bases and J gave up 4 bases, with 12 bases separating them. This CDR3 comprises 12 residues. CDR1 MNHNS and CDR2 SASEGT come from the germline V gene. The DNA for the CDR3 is TGTGCCAGCGGGATCGATGGGTACGAGCAGTACTTC. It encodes CASGIDGYEQYF.

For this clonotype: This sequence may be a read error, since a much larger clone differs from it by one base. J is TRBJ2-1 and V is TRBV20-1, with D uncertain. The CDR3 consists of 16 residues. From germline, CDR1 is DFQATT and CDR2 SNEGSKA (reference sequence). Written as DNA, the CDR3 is TGCAGTGCTAGAGATCTTAGCCGGAGCTCCTACAATGAGCAGCTCTTC. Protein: CSARDLSRSSYNEQLF.

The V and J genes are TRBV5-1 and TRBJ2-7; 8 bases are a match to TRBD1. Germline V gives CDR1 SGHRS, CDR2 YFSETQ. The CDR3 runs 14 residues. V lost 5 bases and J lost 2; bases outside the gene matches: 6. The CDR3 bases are TGCGCCAGCAGGGCAGGGGGCGCAACCTACGAGCAGTACTTC. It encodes CASRAGGATYEQYF.

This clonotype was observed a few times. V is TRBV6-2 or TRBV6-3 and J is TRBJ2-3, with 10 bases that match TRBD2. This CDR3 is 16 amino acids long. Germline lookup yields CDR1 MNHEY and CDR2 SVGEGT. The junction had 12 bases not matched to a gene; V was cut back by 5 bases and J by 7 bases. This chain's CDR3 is CASSTSTSGIVNTQYF. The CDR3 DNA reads TGTGCCAGCAGTACCTCCACTAGCGGGATAGTGAATACGCAGTATTTT.

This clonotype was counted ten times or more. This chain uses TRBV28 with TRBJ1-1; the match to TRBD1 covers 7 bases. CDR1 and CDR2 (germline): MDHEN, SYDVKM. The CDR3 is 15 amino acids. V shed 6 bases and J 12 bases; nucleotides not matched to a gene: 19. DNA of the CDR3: TGTGCCAGCAGCCTCTCTTCCTCCGGGACAGCCAAGTCTTTCTTT. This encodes CASSLSSSGTAKSFF.

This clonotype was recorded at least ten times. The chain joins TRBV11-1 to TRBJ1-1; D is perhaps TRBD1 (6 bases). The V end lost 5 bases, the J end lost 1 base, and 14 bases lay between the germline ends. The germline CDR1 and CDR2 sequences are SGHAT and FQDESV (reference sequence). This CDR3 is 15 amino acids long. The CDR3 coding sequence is TGTGCCAGCAGCCGGATGCGGGGGGCGAACACTGAAGCTTTCTTT. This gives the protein CASSRMRGANTEAFF.

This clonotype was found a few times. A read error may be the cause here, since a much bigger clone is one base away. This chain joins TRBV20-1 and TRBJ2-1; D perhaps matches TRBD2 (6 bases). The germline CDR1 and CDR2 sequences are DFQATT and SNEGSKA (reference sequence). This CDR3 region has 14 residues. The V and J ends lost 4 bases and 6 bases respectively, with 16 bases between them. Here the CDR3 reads CSAMPGVLANEQFF. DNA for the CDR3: TGCAGTGCTATGCCGGGAGTGTTAGCCAATGAGCAGTTCTTC.

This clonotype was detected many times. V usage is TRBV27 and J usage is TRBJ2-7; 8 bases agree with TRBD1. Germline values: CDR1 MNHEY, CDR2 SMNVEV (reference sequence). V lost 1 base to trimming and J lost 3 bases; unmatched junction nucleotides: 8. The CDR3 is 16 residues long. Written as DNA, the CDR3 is TGTGCCAGCAGTTTATTTACCGGACAGGGATTCTACGAGCAGTACTTC. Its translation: CASSLFTGQGFYEQYF.

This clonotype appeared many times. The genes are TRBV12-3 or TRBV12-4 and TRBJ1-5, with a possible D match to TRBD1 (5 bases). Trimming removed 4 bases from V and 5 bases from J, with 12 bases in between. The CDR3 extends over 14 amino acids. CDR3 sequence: CASSSSGSDQPQHF. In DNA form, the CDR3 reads TGTGCCAGCAGTTCATCAGGGAGCGATCAGCCCCAGCATTTT.

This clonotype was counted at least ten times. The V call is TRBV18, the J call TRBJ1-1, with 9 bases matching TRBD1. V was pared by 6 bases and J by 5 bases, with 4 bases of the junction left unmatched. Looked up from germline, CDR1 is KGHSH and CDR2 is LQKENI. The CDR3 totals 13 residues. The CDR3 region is CASSPGQGTEAFF. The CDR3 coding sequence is TGTGCCAGCTCCCCAGGACAGGGGACTGAAGCTTTCTTT.

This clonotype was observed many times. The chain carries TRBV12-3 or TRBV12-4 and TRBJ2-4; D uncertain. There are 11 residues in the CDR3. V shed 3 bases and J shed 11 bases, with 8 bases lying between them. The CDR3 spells CASSFDTVQYF. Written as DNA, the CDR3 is TGTGCCAGCAGTTTTGATACGGTTCAGTACTTC.

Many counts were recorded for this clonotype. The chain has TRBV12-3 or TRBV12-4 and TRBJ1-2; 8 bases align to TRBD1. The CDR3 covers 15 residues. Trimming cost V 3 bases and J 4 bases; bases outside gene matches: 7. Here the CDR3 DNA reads TGTGCCAGCAGTTTGGGCGGACAGGGAAGCTATGGCTACACCTTC. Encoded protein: CASSLGGQGSYGYTF.

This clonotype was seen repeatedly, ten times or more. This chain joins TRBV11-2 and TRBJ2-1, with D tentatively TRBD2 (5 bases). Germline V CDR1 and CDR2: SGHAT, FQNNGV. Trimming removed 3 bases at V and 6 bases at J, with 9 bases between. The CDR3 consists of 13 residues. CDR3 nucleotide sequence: TGTGCCAGCAGCTTCGGACTGATCAATGAGCAGTTCTTC. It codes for CASSFGLINEQFF.

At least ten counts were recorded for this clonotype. In DNA form, the CDR3 reads TGTGCCATCAGCGTCGGACCGGGGCTGCCCTATGGCTACACCTTC. This translates into CAISVGPGLPYGYTF. This sequence joins TRBV10-3 and TRBJ1-2; a possible D gene is TRBD1 (5 bases). The CDR3 runs 15 residues. V dropped 6 bases and J dropped 4 bases, with 18 bases sitting between them. CDR1 is ENHRY, CDR2 SYGVKD, per germline.

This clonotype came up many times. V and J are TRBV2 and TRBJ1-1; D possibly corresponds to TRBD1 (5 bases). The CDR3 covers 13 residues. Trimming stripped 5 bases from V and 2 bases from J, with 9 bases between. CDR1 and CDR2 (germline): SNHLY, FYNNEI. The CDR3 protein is CASSRTLNTEAFF. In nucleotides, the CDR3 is TGTGCCAGCAGTAGGACACTAAACACTGAAGCTTTCTTT.

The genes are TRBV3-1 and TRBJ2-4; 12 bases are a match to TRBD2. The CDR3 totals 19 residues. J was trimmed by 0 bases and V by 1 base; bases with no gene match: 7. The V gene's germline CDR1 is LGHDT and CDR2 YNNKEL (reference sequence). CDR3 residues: CASSQGLAGAGGAKNIQYF. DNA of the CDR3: TGTGCCAGCAGCCAAGGACTAGCGGGAGCGGGTGGAGCCAAAAACATTCAGTACTTC.

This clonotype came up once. The CDR3 nucleotides are TGCAGTGCTCGGGGAGCGGGACTAGCGGGAGGGTTTGGCGGTGAGCAGTTCTTC. The encoded protein is CSARGAGLAGGFGGEQFF. This chain links TRBV20-1 with TRBJ2-1, with 16 bases aligning to TRBD2. This CDR3 region has 18 residues. Trimming removed 5 bases from V and 9 bases from J; junction bases left unmatched: 16. Germline lookup yields CDR1 DFQATT and CDR2 SNEGSKA (reference sequence).

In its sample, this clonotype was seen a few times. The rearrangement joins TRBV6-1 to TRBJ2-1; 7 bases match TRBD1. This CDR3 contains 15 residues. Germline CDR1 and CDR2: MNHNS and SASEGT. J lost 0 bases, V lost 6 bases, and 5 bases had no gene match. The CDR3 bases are TGTGCCAGCAGAGGGGACAGAAGCTCCTACAATGAGCAGTTCTTC. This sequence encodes CASRGDRSSYNEQFF.

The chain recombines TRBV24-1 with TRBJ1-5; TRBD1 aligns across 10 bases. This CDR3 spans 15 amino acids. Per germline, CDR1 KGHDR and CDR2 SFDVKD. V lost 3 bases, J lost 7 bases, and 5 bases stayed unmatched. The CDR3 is CATSDEGQGTQPQHF. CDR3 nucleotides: TGTGCCACCAGTGATGAGGGACAGGGGACGCAGCCCCAGCATTTT.

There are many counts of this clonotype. In nucleotides, the CDR3 is TGTGCCAGCAGTTTAGCTGCGGGAGGAACCTACGAGCAGTACTTC. It encodes CASSLAAGGTYEQYF. The genes are TRBV28 and TRBJ2-7; 8 bases align to TRBD2. Unmatched junction bases numbered 5, after V lost 2 bases and J lost 2 bases. This CDR3 comprises 15 residues. Germline CDR1 and CDR2: MDHEN and SYDVKM. Full variable domain (outside the CDR3, taken from reference TRBV28 and TRBJ2-7): DVKVTQSSRYLVKRTGEKVFLECVQDMDHENMFWYRQDPGLGLRLIYFSYDVKMKEKGDIPEGYSVSREKKERFSLILESASTNQTSMYLCASSLAAGGTYEQYFGPGTRLTVT.

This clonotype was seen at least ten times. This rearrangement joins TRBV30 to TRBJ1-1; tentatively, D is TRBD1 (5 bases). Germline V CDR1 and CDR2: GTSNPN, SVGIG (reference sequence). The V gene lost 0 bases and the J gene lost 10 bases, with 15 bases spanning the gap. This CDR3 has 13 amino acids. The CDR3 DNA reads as TGTGCCTGGAGTGTTTTAGGGGCGGGGGTAGCTTTCTTT. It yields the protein CAWSVLGAGVAFF.

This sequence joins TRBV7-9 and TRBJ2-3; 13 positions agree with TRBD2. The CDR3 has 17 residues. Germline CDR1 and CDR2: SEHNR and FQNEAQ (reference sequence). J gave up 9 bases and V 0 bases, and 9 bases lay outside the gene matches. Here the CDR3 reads CASSLASGLAGQGTQYF. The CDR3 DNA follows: TGTGCCAGCAGCTTAGCGTCGGGACTAGCGGGGCAGGGGACGCAGTATTTT.

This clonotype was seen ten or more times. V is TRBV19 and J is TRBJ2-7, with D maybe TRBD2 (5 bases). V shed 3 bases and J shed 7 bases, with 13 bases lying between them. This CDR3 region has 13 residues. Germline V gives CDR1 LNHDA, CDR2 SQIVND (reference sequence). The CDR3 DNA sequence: TGTGCCAGTAGTATTATCGGGGTAAGGGAGCAGTACTTC. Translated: CASSIIGVREQYF.

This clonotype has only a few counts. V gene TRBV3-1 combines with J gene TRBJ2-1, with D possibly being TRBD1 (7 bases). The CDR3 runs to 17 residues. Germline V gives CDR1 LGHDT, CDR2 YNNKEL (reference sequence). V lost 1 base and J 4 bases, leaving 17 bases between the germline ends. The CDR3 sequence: CASSQGGGGGSYNEQFF. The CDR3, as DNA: TGTGCCAGCAGCCAAGGGGGAGGAGGGGGCTCTTACAATGAGCAGTTCTTC.

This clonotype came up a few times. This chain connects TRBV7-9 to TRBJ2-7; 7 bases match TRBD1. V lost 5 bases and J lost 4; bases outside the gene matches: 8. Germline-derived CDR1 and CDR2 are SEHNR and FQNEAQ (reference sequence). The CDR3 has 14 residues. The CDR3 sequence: CASSMTGQSYEQYF. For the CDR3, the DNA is TGTGCCAGCAGCATGACGGGACAGTCTTACGAGCAGTACTTC.

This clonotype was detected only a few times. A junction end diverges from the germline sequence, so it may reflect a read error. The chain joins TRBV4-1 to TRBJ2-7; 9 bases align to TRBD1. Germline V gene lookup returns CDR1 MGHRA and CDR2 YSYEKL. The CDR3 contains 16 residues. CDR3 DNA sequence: TGCGCCAGCGGCCACTTCCTGGGGACAGGGCGCAACGAGCAGTACTTC. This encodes CASGHFLGTGRNEQYF.

CDR3 sequence: CASSFFGGRTGEQYF. The CDR3, as DNA: TGTGCCAGCAGTTTTTTTGGGGGTAGAACGGGGGAGCAGTACTTC. This rearrangement joins TRBV12-3 or TRBV12-4 to TRBJ2-7; D is perhaps TRBD1 or TRBD2 (5 bases each). CDR3 length: 15 residues. Trimming left V 3 bases short and J 7 bases short, with 19 bases between.